The T cell receptor beta chain described here comes from a study of blood T cell repertoires in COVID-19. At the level of the study: Nucleic acid was either cDNA or gDNA, and it came from T cells, B-cell-depleted T cells, or PBMCs.

The V gene's germline CDR1 is SNHLY and CDR2 FYNNEI. The V end lost 7 bases, the J end lost 6 bases, and 13 bases lay between the germline ends. This CDR3 has 13 residues. Source study methods: Nucleated cell counts were estimated from reference gene primer amplification. This table comes from immunoSEQ multiplex PCR, and its TCRdb copy is limited to in-frame clones, with some not included. That table furnishes V, J and clone size, whereas the DNA furnished D and trimming. The sample consists of some 400,000 clones, 80% to 95% of them appearing once. The chain joins TRBV2 to TRBJ2-1, with TRBD1 as a possible D gene (6 bases). The TCR originated in a woman between 40 and 50 years old who had been exposed to COVID-19. The sequenced material came from PBMCs or T cells enriched from blood (not recorded which). Here the CDR3 DNA reads TGTGCCAGCAATAACAGGGCCCTCAATGAGCAGTTCTTC. This gives the protein CASNNRALNEQFF.